Included here is one T cell receptor (beta chain) sequence, with context. Its antigen is still unknown. CDR3 size: 13 residues. Germline V gene lookup returns CDR1 WSHSY and CDR2 SAAADI. Trimming took off 5 bases at V and 0 bases at J, with 7 bases between the two ends. This specimen belongs to a study of Ad26.COV2.S vaccination and SARS-CoV-2 variants. Study as a whole: Donor allocation was to the COV1001 Ad26.COV2.S trial arm.

Specified treatment: around 19 received Ad26.COV2.S at low or high dose, single or two shots; 5 received placebo; per-sample allocation not given. After the first vaccine or placebo injection, samples were drawn on day 63. Study outcomes and limitations: People who got the vaccine or the placebo had similar non-spike TCR breadth. Vaccinees showed greater spike-specific TCR breadth than placebo recipients.

The assay was immunoSEQ multiplex PCR, and TCRdb's table has in-frame clones only and misses some. Among 440,000 or so clones listed, around 92% were seen once. The V gene is TRBV10-2, the J gene TRBJ1-1; possibly TRBD1 for D (6 bases). The receptor's source is a person aged 18-60 years who received the Ad26.COV2.S COVID-19 vaccine or a placebo. The sequences come from peripheral blood, collected in a trial of Ad26.COV2.S vaccine versus placebo. This chain's CDR3 is CASSTGMNTEAFF. CDR3 nucleotides: TGCGCCAGCAGTACAGGGATGAACACTGAAGCTTTCTTT.